Below are 26 T cell receptor beta chains sequenced from a single sample in a study of T cells in Graves' hyperthyroidism and ophthalmopathy (dated by TCRdb to the late 2010s). Preparation of the library involved multiplex PCR. Sequenced on an Illumina HiSeq 2000. The TCR beta CDR3 regions were amplified from RNA transcripts. For the first round of RT-PCR on the TCR CDR3, the HTBI primer set was used together with the Qiagen OneStep RT-PCR kit. Using fastp trimming at Q25 and MiXCR clonotype assembly, TCRdb reanalyzed the public sequencing data and kept in-frame beta chains. Each record represents a unique CDR3 protein, reported with the most common genes and DNA among its rows. In all, the sample holds approximately 300,000 distinct CDR3 sequences, and about a sixth of those were seen once. The ten largest clones represent over 50% of the sample. The sequenced sample was blood. These receptors were collected from a woman aged 55-75 years with Graves' ophthalmopathy.

Many counts were recorded for this clonotype. V is TRBV5-1 and J is TRBJ2-1; D unresolved. Germline CDR1 and CDR2: SGHRS and YFSETQ. The CDR3 has 15 residues. V lost 0 bases, J lost 2 bases, and 9 bases lay in between. DNA of the CDR3: TGCGCCAGCAGCTTGGCCGCCACAGCCTACAATGAGCAGTTCTTC. Protein sequence: CASSLAATAYNEQFF.

This clonotype was picked up a small number of times. V gene TRBV6-1 combines with J gene TRBJ2-7, with no clear D. Deletions cut 5 bases from V and 4 bases from J, with 12 bases between. The CDR3 has 13 residues. Looked up from germline, CDR1 is MNHNS and CDR2 is SASEGT. As DNA, the CDR3 is TGTGCCAGCAGTTTTGCCCAGAGTTACGAGCAGTACTTC. Translating it yields CASSFAQSYEQYF.

This clonotype was seen repeatedly, ten times or more. The chain combines TRBV30 with TRBJ2-3; possibly TRBD2 for D (5 bases). The V gene's germline CDR1 is GTSNPN and CDR2 SVGIG (reference sequence). The CDR3 runs 12 residues. Trimming took off 0 bases at V and 9 bases at J, with 10 bases between the two ends. The CDR3 coding sequence is TGTGCCTGGAGTGTTTCCGGGAAGACGCAGTATTTT. This codes for CAWSVSGKTQYF.

The sample holds many counts of this clonotype. J is TRBJ1-1 and V is TRBV11-2, with D unclear. Germline V gives CDR1 SGHAT, CDR2 FQNNGV. This CDR3 contains 16 residues. Trimming left V 1 base short and J 8 bases short, with 20 bases between. The CDR3 is CASSLGAQRGDLEAFF. The CDR3 nucleotides are TGTGCCAGCAGCTTAGGAGCCCAACGGGGAGATCTGGAAGCTTTCTTT.

This clonotype has a handful of counts. At one of its ends the junction is not consistent with the germline gene, which may arise from a read error. The chain employs TRBV5-1 and TRBJ2-2; weak D call: TRBD1 (5 bases). This CDR3 is built from 15 residues. Germline assignment: CDR1 SGHRS and CDR2 YFSETQ. The CDR3 here is CANSLSLGDTGELFF. The CDR3 DNA sequence: TGCGCCAACAGCTTGAGCCTAGGGGACACCGGGGAGCTGTTTTTT.

This clonotype turned up a few times. The chain is built from TRBV20-1 and TRBJ1-2; tentative D call: TRBD1 (5 bases). This CDR3 region has 12 residues. Between the trimmed V and J ends, which lost 1 base and 14 bases, there was a span of 17 bases. Germline V gives CDR1 DFQATT, CDR2 SNEGSKA (reference sequence). This CDR3 is CSARARGARITF. In nucleotides, the CDR3 is TGCAGTGCTAGAGCCCGGGGCGCTAGGATAACCTTC.

This clonotype was seen at least ten times. The V call is TRBV12-3 or TRBV12-4, the J call TRBJ1-1, with D uncertain. Between the trimmed V and J ends, which lost 5 bases and 0 bases, there was a span of 13 bases. The CDR3 is made up of 15 amino acids. CDR3 sequence (DNA): TGTGCCAGCAGTCCCGGGATCACGGTGAACACTGAAGCTTTCTTT. Residues: CASSPGITVNTEAFF.

Many counts were recorded for this clonotype. Here the CDR3 reads CSAGDRRRSYEQYF. CDR3 coding DNA: TGCAGTGCAGGGGACCGAAGGAGGTCCTACGAGCAGTACTTC. The chain recombines TRBV20-1 with TRBJ2-7, with D possibly being TRBD1 or TRBD2 (5 bases each). The CDR3 contains 14 residues. The V gene lost 6 bases and the J gene lost 1 base, with 16 bases spanning the gap. Germline CDR1 is DFQATT and CDR2 is SNEGSKA (reference sequence).

This clonotype was seen more than once but under ten times. The chain combines TRBV6-5 with TRBJ2-2; a possible D gene is TRBD1 (5 bases). The CDR3 sequence is 15 residues long. Germline CDR1 MNHEY, CDR2 SVGAGI. V was shortened by 1 base and J by 5 bases, with 11 bases between the two germline ends. CDR3 amino acids: CASSYFGAGTGELFF. The CDR3 DNA is TGTGCCAGCAGTTACTTTGGGGCTGGGACCGGGGAGCTGTTTTTT.

The J gene is TRBJ1-6, the V gene TRBV19; weak D call: TRBD1 (6 bases). The V gene's germline CDR1 is LNHDA and CDR2 SQIVND (reference sequence). Trimming left V 8 bases short and J 18 bases short, with 23 bases between. This CDR3 comprises 13 residues. CDR3 sequence: CASRPRDNGVHHF. As DNA, the CDR3 is TGTGCCAGTCGACCCCGGGACAACGGGGTTCACCACTTT.

The chain employs TRBV6-5 and TRBJ2-7; D perhaps matches TRBD1 (7 bases). The length of the CDR3 is 15 residues. Germline CDR1 is MNHEY and CDR2 is SVGAGI. V lost 2 bases to trimming and J lost 7 bases, with 18 bases between them. For the CDR3, the DNA is TGTGCCAGCAGTTACCCGGGGGACAGCATAAAGGAGCAGTACTTC. Amino acid sequence: CASSYPGDSIKEQYF.

This clonotype was observed once. V and J are TRBV16 and TRBJ2-7; 8 positions agree with TRBD2. Germline-derived CDR1 and CDR2 are KGHSY and FQNENV. Losses at the gene ends were 6 bases for V and 0 bases for J; bases not matched to a gene: 4. This CDR3 comprises 14 residues. Here the CDR3 reads CASSRGGYSYEQYF. The CDR3 DNA sequence: TGTGCCAGCAGTCGGGGGGGGTACTCCTACGAGCAGTACTTC.

This clonotype was found a few times. This rearrangement joins TRBV7-2 to TRBJ2-1, with D unresolved. Germline values: CDR1 SGHTA, CDR2 FQGNSA. The CDR3 loop spans 15 amino acids. Trimming cost V 3 bases and J 7 bases, with 16 bases left between them. The CDR3, as DNA: TGTGCCAGCAGCTTCACCCACGGCATTTCTAATGAGCAGTTCTTC. Protein product: CASSFTHGISNEQFF.

Comments on this clonotype: This could be a read error, since a much larger clone is one nucleotide away. The chain couples TRBV7-8 to TRBJ2-1; D unresolved. The J call may be mistaken, given a closer DNA end match to TRBJ2-7. This CDR3 has 15 amino acids. Germline CDR1 and CDR2: SGHVS and FQNEAQ. CDR3 DNA: TGTGCCAGCAGCTTAGTTGGATTCTCCTACAATGAGCAGTACTTC. Protein product: CASSLVGFSYNEQYF.

This clonotype has a count of ten or more. The V gene is TRBV7-3, the J gene TRBJ1-1; TRBD1 might be the D (6 bases). The CDR3 consists of 14 residues. Germline V lookup: CDR1 SGHTA, CDR2 FQGTGA. V gave up 5 bases and J gave up 5 bases, with 15 bases separating them. The CDR3 DNA follows: TGTGCCAGCAGCGAAGGGGGAGTATGGACTGAAGCTTTCTTT. Its protein product is CASSEGGVWTEAFF.

The chain joins TRBV6-5 to TRBJ1-5; D possibly corresponds to TRBD1 (6 bases). Germline V gene sequence: CDR1 MNHEY, CDR2 SVGAGI. V lost 4 bases, J lost 0 bases, and 19 bases lay in between. CDR3 length equals 18 residues. The CDR3 DNA reads TGTGCCAGCAGTTCCAACATAACAGGGATATTTAGCAATCAGCCCCAGCATTTT. Its protein is CASSSNITGIFSNQPQHF.

This clonotype was seen only a few times. The gene calls are TRBV10-3 and TRBJ2-2; 8 nucleotides agree with TRBD1. Trimming at V came to 6 bases and at J to 6 bases, leaving 6 bases not matched to a gene. The CDR3 loop spans 14 amino acids. Germline V lookup: CDR1 ENHRY, CDR2 SYGVKD. CDR3 sequence: CAIRGGQEAGELFF. In nucleotides, the CDR3 is TGTGCCATCAGGGGGGGACAGGAGGCCGGGGAGCTGTTTTTT.

This clonotype was seen many times. The chain recombines TRBV20-1 with TRBJ1-4, with a possible D match to TRBD1 (5 bases). The CDR3 contains 15 residues. The ends were cut back, 0 bases at V and 7 bases at J, with 15 bases in the middle. Germline V gives CDR1 DFQATT, CDR2 SNEGSKA (reference sequence). CDR3 nucleotides: TGCAGTGCTAGAGATGGTAGGGGAAGGAGTGAAAAACTGTTTTTT. Its protein is CSARDGRGRSEKLFF.

The chain joins TRBV10-3 to TRBJ2-3; D not resolved. The CDR3 runs 16 residues. The germline CDR1 and CDR2 sequences are ENHRY and SYGVKD. V gave up 4 bases and J gave up 0 bases, with 14 bases separating them. The CDR3 loop is CAISAANWDSTDTQYF. CDR3 DNA sequence: TGTGCCATCAGTGCGGCGAACTGGGATAGCACAGATACGCAGTATTTT.

There are many counts of this clonotype. The gene calls are TRBV11-2 and TRBJ2-2, with 9 positions matching TRBD2. V dropped 6 bases and J dropped 1; count of bases not matched to a gene: 3. The germline CDR1 and CDR2 sequences are SGHAT and FQNNGV. CDR3 length: 15 residues. The CDR3 nucleotides are TGTGCCAGCAGGCAACTAGCGGGGAACACCGGGGAGCTGTTTTTT. Translated: CASRQLAGNTGELFF.

The chain combines TRBV2 with TRBJ2-7, with D tentatively TRBD1 or TRBD2 (6 bases each). The germline V gene has CDR1 SNHLY and CDR2 FYNNEI. CDR3 length: 14 residues. With 7 bases removed from V and 4 bases from J, the gap between germline ends came to 17 bases. The CDR3 is CASTGAFRSYEQYF. The CDR3 DNA sequence: TGTGCCAGCACGGGGGCTTTTAGATCATACGAGCAGTACTTC.

This rearrangement joins TRBV5-1 to TRBJ2-1, with a weak D call TRBD2 (5 bases). This CDR3 region has 16 residues. Trimming removed 1 base from V and 1 base from J, with 12 bases in between. The germline CDR1 and CDR2 sequences are SGHRS and YFSETQ. CDR3 protein: CASSLSTPGSYNEQFF. CDR3 bases: TGCGCCAGCAGCTTGTCGACTCCGGGGTCCTACAATGAGCAGTTCTTC.

In this sample, this clonotype turned up many times. The chain combines TRBV6-2 or TRBV6-3 with TRBJ2-7; 9 nucleotides align to TRBD2. Trimming removed 2 bases from V and 2 bases from J; junction bases left unmatched: 1. This CDR3 contains 14 residues. The germline V gene has CDR1 MNHEY and CDR2 SVGEGT. Written as DNA, the CDR3 is TGTGCCAGCAGTTACAGCGGGAGGCCCTACGAGCAGTACTTC. Its translation: CASSYSGRPYEQYF.

CDR3 sequence (DNA): TGCAGTGCTAGAGGAGGGAACACCGGGGAGCTGTTTTTT. Residues: CSARGGNTGELFF. The chain has TRBV20-1 and TRBJ2-2; D not certain. Germline V lookup: CDR1 DFQATT, CDR2 SNEGSKA (reference sequence). The CDR3 runs to 13 residues. Trimming stripped 1 base from V and 1 base from J, with 4 bases between.

The chain couples TRBV27 to TRBJ2-2; 8 bases agree with TRBD1. The germline gives CDR1 MNHEY, CDR2 SMNVEV (reference sequence). This CDR3 spans 17 amino acids. The V segment lost 6 bases and the J segment 4 bases; nucleotides outside the gene matches: 13. The CDR3 DNA reads TGTGCCAGCAGCCTAAAACGGACAGGGTCCAGCACCGGGGAGCTGTTTTTT. Protein sequence: CASSLKRTGSSTGELFF.

This clonotype was recorded at least ten times. V usage is TRBV5-5 and J usage is TRBJ1-4; D remains unclear. This CDR3 region has 15 residues. Trimming removed 5 bases at V and 0 bases at J, with 11 bases between. Germline V gene data show CDR1 as SGHKS and CDR2 as YYEKEE (reference sequence). CDR3 in DNA: TGTGCCAGCAGTTTTGGTCGGGCAACTAATGAAAAACTGTTTTTT. As protein: CASSFGRATNEKLFF.